The T cell receptor (beta chain) under discussion was sequenced for a study of blood T cell repertoires in COVID-19. Study overall: Italy, Spain and the United States were the sources of the convalescent and acute COVID-19 samples.

Adults between about 18 and 89 years of age took part from 20 to 25 US areas. Cohort 3 recovery required two negative PCRs, clearance, or symptom resolution. TCRdb's copy holds only in-frame clones and misses some; the assay was immunoSEQ multiplex PCR. Of roughly 220,000 clones listed, around 83% are singletons. The CDR3 contains 16 residues. Germline CDR1 is SGHDT and CDR2 is YYEEEE. The V gene lost 3 bases and the J gene lost 3 bases, with 17 bases spanning the gap. This clonotype originated in a woman aged 40 to 55 who had recovered from COVID-19. Sequenced material: PBMCs or T cells enriched from blood (not recorded which). The gene calls are TRBV5-6 and TRBJ2-3; tentatively, D is TRBD1 (6 bases). The CDR3 reads CASSSGPTGWTDTQYF. The CDR3 DNA reads TGTGCCAGCAGCTCGGGCCCGACAGGATGGACAGATACGCAGTATTTT.